The entry below gives a single T cell receptor beta chain sequence along with its context. The antigen is unknown. These data belong to a study of cytomegalovirus exposure and HLA in healthy donors. General study results and limits: Another analysis was done later, and it associated roughly 15,000 TCR beta sequences with HLA alleles at 0.05 false discovery rate.

The CDR3 is 13 amino acids. From germline, CDR1 is MNHGY and CDR2 SAAAGT. Trimming stripped 6 bases from V and 8 bases from J, with 11 bases between. The PCR had 60 Vbeta and 13 Jbeta primers. The data were produced by immunoSEQ multiplex PCR, yet TCRdb's version contains in-frame clones alone and is incomplete. Of 150,000 to 200,000 clones listed, about 90% are singletons. Healthy bone marrow donors supplied every sample. The V and J genes are TRBV6-8 and TRBJ1-6; no definite D call. Sequencing was performed on PBMCs. The TCR was taken from a girl under three years old in good health and CMV-seronegative. The CDR3 DNA follows: TGTGCCAGCAGGGAGAGGTCTGATTCACCCCTCCACTTT. The encoded protein is CASRERSDSPLHF.